This T cell receptor (beta chain) was sequenced during a study of blood T cell repertoires in COVID-19. Whole-study context: The United States, Italy and Spain supplied acute and convalescent COVID-19 samples.

Original processing methods: Amplification of reference gene primers provided the estimated nucleated cell counts. Some clones are missing from TCRdb's copy, which holds only in-frame ones; the method was immunoSEQ multiplex PCR. Clone size and the V and J calls come from that table; the DNA yielded D and trimming. Seen here are approximately 160,000 clones, approximately 84% observed once, and the top ten hold 8.3%. Trimming took off 2 bases at V and 1 base at J, with 6 bases between the two ends. Germline V gives CDR1 KGHSH, CDR2 LQKENI. The CDR3 covers 14 residues. The Seattle site enrolled patients during active infection and followed them longitudinally. This clone was observed a handful of times.

The sequenced sample consisted of peripheral blood. The clonotype comes from a woman in her fifties or sixties with COVID-19, enrolled during active disease. The rearrangement uses TRBV18 and TRBJ1-5; D gene unclear. As DNA, the CDR3 is TGTGCCAGCTCACCAGGGCCGAGCAATCAGCCCCAGCATTTT. As protein: CASSPGPSNQPQHF.